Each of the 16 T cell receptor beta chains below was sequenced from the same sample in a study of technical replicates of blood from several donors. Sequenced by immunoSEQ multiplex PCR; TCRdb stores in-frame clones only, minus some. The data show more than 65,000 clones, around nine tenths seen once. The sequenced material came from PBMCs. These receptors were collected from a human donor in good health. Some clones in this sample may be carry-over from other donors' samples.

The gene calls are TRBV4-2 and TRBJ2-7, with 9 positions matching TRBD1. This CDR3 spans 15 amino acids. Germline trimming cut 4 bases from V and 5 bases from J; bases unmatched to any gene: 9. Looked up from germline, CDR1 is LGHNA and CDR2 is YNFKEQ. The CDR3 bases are TGTGCCAGCAGCCCCCGGGACAGGGTGTGGAACGAGCAGTACTTC. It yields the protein CASSPRDRVWNEQYF.

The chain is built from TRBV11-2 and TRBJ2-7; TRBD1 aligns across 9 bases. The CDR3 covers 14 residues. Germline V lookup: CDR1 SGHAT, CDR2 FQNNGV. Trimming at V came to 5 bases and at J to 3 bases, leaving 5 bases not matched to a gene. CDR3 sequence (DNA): TGTGCCAGCAGCCGGGACAGGGCGTTCTACGAGCAGTACTTC. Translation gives CASSRDRAFYEQYF.

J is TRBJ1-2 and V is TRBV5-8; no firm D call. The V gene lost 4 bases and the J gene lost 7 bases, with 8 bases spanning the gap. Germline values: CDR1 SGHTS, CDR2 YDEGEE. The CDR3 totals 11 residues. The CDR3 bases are TGTGCCAGCAGCAGTACTGGTGGCTACACCTTC. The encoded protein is CASSSTGGYTF. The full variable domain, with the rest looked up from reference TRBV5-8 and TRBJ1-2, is EAGVTQSPTHLIKTRGQQATLRCSPISGHTSVYWYQQALGLGLQFLLWYDEGEERNRGNFPPRFSGRQFPNYSSELNVNALELEDSALYLCASSSTGGYTFGSGTRLTVV.

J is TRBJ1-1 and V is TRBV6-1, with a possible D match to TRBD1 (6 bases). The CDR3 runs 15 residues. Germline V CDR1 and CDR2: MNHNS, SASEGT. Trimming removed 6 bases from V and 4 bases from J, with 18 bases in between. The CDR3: CASRRTQGGSTEAFF. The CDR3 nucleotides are TGTGCCAGCAGGAGGACACAGGGCGGGAGCACTGAAGCTTTCTTT.

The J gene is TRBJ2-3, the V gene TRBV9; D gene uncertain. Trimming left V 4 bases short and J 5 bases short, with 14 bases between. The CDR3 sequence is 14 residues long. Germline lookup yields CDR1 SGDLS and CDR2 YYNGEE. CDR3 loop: CASSPRSTGDTQYF. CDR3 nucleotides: TGTGCCAGCAGCCCCCGCAGTACGGGAGATACGCAGTATTTT.

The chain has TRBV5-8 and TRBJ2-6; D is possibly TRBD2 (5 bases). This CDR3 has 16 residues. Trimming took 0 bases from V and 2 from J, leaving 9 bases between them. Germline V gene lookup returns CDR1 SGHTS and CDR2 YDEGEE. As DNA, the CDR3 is TGTGCCAGCAGCTTGGACACGGGAACTGGGGCCAACGTCCTGACTTTC. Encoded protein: CASSLDTGTGANVLTF.

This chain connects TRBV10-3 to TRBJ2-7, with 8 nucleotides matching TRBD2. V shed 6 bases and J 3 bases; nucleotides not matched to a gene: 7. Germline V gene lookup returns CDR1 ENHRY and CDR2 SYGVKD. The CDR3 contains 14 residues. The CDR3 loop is CAIREAGVVYEQYF. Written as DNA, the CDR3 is TGTGCCATCAGAGAAGCGGGAGTTGTCTACGAGCAGTACTTC.

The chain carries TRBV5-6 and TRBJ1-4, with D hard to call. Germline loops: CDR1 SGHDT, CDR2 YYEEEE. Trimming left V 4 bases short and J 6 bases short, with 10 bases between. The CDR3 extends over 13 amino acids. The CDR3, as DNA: TGTGCCAGCAGCCTCGACTGGGATGAAAAACTGTTTTTT. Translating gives CASSLDWDEKLFF.

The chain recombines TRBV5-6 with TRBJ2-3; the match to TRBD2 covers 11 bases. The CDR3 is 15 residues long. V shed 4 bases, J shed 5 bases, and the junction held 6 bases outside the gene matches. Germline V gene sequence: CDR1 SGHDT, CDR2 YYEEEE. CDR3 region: CASSPTSGRGDTQYF. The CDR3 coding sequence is TGTGCCAGCAGCCCCACTAGCGGGAGAGGAGATACGCAGTATTTT.

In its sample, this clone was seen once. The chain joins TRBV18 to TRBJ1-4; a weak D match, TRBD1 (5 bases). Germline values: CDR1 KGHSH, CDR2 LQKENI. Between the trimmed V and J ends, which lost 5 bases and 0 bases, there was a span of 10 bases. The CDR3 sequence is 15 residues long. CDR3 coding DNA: TGTGCCAGCTCATCGGGAGGGGCAACTAATGAAAAACTGTTTTTT. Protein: CASSSGGATNEKLFF.

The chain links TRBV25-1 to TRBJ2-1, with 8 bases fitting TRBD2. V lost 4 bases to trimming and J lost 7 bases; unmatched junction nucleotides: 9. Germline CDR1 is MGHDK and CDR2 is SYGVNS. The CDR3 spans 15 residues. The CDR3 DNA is TGTGCCAGCAGTGCCAGCGGGAGTCGGCTAAATGAGCAGTTCTTC. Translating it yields CASSASGSRLNEQFF. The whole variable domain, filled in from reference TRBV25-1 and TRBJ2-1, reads EADIYQTPRYLVIGTGKKITLECSQTMGHDKMYWYQQDPGMELHLIHYSYGVNSTEKGDLSSESTVSRIRTEHFPLTLESARPSHTSQYLCASSASGSRLNEQFFGPGTRLTVL.

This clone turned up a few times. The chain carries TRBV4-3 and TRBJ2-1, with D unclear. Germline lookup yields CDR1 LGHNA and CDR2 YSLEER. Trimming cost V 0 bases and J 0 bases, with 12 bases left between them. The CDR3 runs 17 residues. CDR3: CASSQDNPVSSYNEQFF. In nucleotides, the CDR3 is TGCGCCAGCAGCCAAGACAATCCCGTCAGCTCCTACAATGAGCAGTTCTTC.

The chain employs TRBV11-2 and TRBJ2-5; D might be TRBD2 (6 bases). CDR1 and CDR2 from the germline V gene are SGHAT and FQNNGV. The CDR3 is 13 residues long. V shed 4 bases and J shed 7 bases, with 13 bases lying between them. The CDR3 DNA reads TGTGCCAGCAGCTCGGGACTGGAGGGGACCCAGTACTTC. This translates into CASSSGLEGTQYF.

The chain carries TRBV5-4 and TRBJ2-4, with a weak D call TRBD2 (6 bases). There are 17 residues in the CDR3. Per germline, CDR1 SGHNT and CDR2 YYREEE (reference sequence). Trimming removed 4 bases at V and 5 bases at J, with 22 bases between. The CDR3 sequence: CASSELGGRRAQNIQYF. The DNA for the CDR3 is TGTGCCAGCAGCGAACTCGGAGGGCGGAGGGCCCAAAACATTCAGTACTTC.

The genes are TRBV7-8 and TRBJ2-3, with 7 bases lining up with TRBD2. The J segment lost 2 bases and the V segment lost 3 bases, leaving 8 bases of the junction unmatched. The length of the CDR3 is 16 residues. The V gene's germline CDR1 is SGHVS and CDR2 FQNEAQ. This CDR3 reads CASSFQNGGTTDTQYF. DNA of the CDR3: TGTGCCAGCAGCTTCCAAAACGGGGGGACCACAGATACGCAGTATTTT.

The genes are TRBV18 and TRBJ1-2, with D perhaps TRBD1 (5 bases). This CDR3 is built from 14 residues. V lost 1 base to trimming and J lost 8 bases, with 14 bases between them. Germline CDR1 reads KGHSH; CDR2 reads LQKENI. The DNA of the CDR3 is TGTGCCAGCTCACCACTTCCAGGGAATGAGGGCTACACCTTC. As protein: CASSPLPGNEGYTF.